Sequencing of this TCR beta chain was carried out in a study of blood T cell repertoires in COVID-19. Whole-study context: PBMCs, B-cell-depleted T cells, or T cells were the source of the cDNA or gDNA that made up the material.

TCRdb's table, derived via immunoSEQ multiplex PCR, lists solely in-frame clones and lacks some. The sample has about 150,000 clones, approximately 86% seen once. It was during active infection that Seattle patients were enrolled and then longitudinally followed. There are 15 residues in the CDR3. Trimming cost V 4 bases and J 5 bases, with 14 bases left between them. CDR1 is LGHNA, CDR2 YNFKEQ, per germline. The receptor was derived from a woman aged 80 or over with COVID-19, enrolled during active disease. The chain uses TRBV4-2 and TRBJ1-4; D is unresolved. The sample consisted of peripheral blood. The CDR3 DNA reads as TGTGCCAGCAGCCTCGGTCTAACAGTGAATGAAAAACTGTTTTTT. As protein: CASSLGLTVNEKLFF.